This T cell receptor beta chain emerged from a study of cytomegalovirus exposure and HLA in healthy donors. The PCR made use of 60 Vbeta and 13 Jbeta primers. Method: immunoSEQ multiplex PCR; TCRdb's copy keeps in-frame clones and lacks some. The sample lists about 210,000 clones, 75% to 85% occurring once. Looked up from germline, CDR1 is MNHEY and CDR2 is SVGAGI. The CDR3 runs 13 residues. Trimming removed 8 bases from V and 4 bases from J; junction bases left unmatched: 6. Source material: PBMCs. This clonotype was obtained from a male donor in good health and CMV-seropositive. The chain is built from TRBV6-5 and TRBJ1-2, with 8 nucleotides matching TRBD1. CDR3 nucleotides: TGTGCCAGCGGAAGGACAGGGAGCTATGGCTACACCTTC. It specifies CASGRTGSYGYTF.